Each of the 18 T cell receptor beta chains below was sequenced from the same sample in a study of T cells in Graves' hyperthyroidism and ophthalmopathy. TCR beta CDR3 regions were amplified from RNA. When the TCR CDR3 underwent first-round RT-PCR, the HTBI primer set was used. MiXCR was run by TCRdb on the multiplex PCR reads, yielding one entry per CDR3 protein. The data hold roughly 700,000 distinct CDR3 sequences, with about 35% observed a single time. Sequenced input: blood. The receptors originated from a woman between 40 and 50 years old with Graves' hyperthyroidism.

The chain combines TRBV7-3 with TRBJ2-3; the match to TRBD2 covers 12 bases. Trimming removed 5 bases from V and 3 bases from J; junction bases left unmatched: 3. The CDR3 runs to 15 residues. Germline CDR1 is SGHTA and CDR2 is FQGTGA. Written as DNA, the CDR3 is TGTGCCAGCAGCGCCCTAGCGGGAGGGACAGATACGCAGTATTTT. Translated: CASSALAGGTDTQYF. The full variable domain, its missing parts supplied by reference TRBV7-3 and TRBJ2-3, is GAGVSQTPSNKVTEKGKYVELRCDPISGHTALYWYRQSLGQGPEFLIYFQGTGAADDSGLPNDRFFAVRPEGSVSTLKIQRTERGDSAVYLCASSALAGGTDTQYFGPGTRLTVL.

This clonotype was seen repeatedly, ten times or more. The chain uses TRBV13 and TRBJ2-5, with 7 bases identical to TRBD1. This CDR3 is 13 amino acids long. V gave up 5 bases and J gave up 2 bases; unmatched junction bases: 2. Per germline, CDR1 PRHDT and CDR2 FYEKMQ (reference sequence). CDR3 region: CASSEGQQETQYF. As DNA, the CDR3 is TGTGCCAGCAGCGAGGGACAGCAAGAGACCCAGTACTTC.

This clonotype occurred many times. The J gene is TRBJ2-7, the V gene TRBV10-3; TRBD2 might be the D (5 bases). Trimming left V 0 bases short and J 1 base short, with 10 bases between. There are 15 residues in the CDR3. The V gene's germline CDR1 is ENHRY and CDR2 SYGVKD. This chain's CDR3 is CAISESLVLSYEQYF. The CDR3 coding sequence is TGTGCCATCAGTGAGTCACTAGTGCTATCCTACGAGCAGTACTTC.

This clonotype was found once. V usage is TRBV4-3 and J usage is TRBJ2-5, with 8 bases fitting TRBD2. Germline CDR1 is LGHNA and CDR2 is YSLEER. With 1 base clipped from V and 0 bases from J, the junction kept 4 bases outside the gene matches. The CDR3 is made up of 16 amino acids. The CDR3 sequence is CASSQGGSGNQETQYF. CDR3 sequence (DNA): TGCGCCAGCAGCCAAGGAGGTAGCGGGAACCAAGAGACCCAGTACTTC.

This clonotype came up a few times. This CDR3 reads CASRWQGENNSPLHF. Written as DNA, the CDR3 is TGTGCCAGCAGATGGCAGGGGGAAAATAATTCACCCCTCCACTTT. This rearrangement joins TRBV6-4 to TRBJ1-6; 7 positions agree with TRBD1. Trimming removed 6 bases from V and 5 bases from J; junction bases left unmatched: 7. The germline V gene has CDR1 MRHNA and CDR2 SNTAGT. This CDR3 region has 15 residues.

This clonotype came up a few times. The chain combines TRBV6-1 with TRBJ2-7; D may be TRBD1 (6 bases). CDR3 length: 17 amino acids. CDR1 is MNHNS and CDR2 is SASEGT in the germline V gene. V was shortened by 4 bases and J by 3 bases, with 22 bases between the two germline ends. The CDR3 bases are TGTGCCAGCAGTGCAAGGGGCACAGGGTCCCCGAGCTACGAGCAGTACTTC. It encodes CASSARGTGSPSYEQYF.

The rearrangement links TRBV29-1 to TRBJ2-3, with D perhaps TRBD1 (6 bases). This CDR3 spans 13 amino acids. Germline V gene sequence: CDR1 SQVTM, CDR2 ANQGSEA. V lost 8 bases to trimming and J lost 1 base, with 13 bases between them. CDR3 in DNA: TGCAGCCAGGGGTTAGTGGGCACAGATACGCAGTATTTT. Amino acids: CSQGLVGTDTQYF.

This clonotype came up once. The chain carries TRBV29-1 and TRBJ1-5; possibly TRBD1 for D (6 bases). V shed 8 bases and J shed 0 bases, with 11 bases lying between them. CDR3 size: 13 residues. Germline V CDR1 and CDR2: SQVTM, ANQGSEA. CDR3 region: CSLSTGSNQPQHF. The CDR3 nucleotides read TGCAGCTTGTCGACAGGTAGCAATCAGCCCCAGCATTTT.

CDR3 loop: CASSQDKGEGGELFF. The CDR3 DNA reads TGCGCCAGCAGCCAAGATAAGGGGGAGGGCGGGGAGCTGTTTTTT. The chain combines TRBV5-1 with TRBJ2-2; tentative D call: TRBD2 (7 bases). The CDR3 covers 15 residues. Germline assignment: CDR1 SGHRS and CDR2 YFSETQ. Trimming stripped 4 bases from V and 7 bases from J, with 17 bases between.

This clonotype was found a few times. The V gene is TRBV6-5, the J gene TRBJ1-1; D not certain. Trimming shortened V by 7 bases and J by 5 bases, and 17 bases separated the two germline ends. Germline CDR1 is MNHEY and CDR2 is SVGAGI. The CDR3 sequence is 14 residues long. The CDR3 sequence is CASTSRRGGTEAFF. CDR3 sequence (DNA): TGTGCCAGCACCTCCAGGCGGGGAGGAACTGAAGCTTTCTTT.

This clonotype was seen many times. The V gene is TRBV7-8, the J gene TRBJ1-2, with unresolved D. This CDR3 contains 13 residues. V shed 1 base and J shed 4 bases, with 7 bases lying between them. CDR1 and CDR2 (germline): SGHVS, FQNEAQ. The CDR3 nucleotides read TGTGCCAGCAGCTTAGACGGTAGCTATGGCTACACCTTC. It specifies CASSLDGSYGYTF.

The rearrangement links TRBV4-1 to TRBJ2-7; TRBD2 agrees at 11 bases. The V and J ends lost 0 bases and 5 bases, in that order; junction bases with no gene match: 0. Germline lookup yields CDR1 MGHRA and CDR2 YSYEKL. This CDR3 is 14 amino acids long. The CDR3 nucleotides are TGCGCCAGCAGCCAAGAGACTAGCGGGGACGAGCAGTACTTC. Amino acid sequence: CASSQETSGDEQYF.

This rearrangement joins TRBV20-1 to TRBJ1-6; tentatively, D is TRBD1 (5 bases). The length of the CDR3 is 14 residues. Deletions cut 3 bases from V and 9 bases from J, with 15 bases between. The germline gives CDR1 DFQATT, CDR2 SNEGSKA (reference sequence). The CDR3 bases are TGCAGTGCTAGGGGGGAGGTTAGGGGTTCACCCCTCCACTTT. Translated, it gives CSARGEVRGSPLHF.

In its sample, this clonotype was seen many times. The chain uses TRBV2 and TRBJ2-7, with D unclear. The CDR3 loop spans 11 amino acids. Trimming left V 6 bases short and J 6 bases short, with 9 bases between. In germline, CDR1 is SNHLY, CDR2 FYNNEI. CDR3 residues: CASSNIAEQYF. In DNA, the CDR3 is TGTGCCAGCAGCAACATTGCCGAGCAGTACTTC.

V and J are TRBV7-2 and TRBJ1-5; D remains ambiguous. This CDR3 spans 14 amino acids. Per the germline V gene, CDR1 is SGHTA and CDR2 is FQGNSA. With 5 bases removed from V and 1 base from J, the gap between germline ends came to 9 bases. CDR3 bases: TGTGCCAGCAGCCTTGACAAGAGCAATCAGCCCCAGCATTTT. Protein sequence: CASSLDKSNQPQHF.

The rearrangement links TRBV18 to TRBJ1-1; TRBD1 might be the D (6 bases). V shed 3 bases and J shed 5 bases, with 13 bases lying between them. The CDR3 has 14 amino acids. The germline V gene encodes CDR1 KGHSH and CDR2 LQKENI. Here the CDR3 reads CASSPPTGGTEAFF. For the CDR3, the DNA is TGTGCCAGCTCACCTCCGACAGGCGGAACTGAAGCTTTCTTT.

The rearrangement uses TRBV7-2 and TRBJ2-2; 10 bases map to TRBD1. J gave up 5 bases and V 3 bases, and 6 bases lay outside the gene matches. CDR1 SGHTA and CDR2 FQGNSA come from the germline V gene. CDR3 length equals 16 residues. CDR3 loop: CASSFYQDRGTGELFF. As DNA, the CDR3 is TGTGCCAGCAGCTTTTATCAGGACAGGGGGACCGGGGAGCTGTTTTTT.

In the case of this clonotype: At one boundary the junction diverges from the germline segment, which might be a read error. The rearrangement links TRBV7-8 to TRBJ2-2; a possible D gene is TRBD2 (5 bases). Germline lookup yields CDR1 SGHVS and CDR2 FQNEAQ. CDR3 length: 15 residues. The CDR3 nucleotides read TGTGCCAGCAGCTTAGTTCTATCTATCACCGGGGAGCCGTTTTTT. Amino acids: CASSLVLSITGEPFF. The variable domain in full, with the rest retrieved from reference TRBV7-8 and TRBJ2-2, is GAGVSQSPRYKVAKRGQDVALRCDPISGHVSLFWYQQALGQGPEFLTYFQNEAQLDKSGLPSDRFFAERPEGSVSTLKIQRTQQEDSAVYLCASSLVLSITGEPFFGEGSRLTVL.